What follows is one T cell receptor (beta chain) and its context. The record originates from a study of regulatory and conventional T cells in RAG deficiency. After removal of 1 base from V and 6 bases from J, the junction contained 2 bases not matched to a gene. CDR3 length equals 14 residues. Germline values: CDR1 SGHTA, CDR2 FQGNSA. Conventional CD4+ T cells were sorted from blood as CD25-low CD127-high cells. Here immunoSEQ multiplex PCR was the method, and the copy in TCRdb shows in-frame clones only, minus some. The table lists 30,000 to 40,000 clones, roughly 76% of them singletons, with around 3.4% in the top ten. These data were likewise used in another study, on regulatory T cells. From that second work: The primer mix had 52 TRBV and 13 TRBJ primers.

The sequencing sample was made of CD4+ effector T cells sorted from blood. The clonotype comes from a human donor in good health. The V and J genes are TRBV7-2 and TRBJ2-1; TRBD2 matches 8 bases. The CDR3 DNA sequence: TGTGCCAGCAGCTTAGTTGGGACTAGCAATGAGCAGTTCTTC. Translated: CASSLVGTSNEQFF.